This T cell receptor beta chain emerged from a study of T cell repertoires in cytomegalovirus infection. In the study overall: Used in the study were CMV epitopes, some recently identified and HLA-C-restricted, others well-studied and HLA-B-restricted. Public TCR beta signatures were indicative of both CMV infection and a matching HLA type. Study outcomes and limitations: Cumulative frequency of public TCR beta families picked out carriers of CMV plus the relevant HLA.

The table lists this clonotype with many counts. Its antigen is still unknown. One entry per CDR3 protein, called by TCRdb with MiXCR from the reads. Of fewer than 150,000 distinct CDR3 sequences listed, over 25% are singletons. The receptor was derived from a human donor in good health (CMV status not recorded). Some clones in this sample may be carry-over from other donors' samples. The specimen was CD8+ T cells from cultured PBMCs, collected from culture after CMV antigen stimulation.

The DNA of the CDR3 is TGTGCCAGCAGCTTATCGCGACAGCAGAAGAGCTCCTACAATGAGCAGTTCTTC. It codes for CASSLSRQQKSSYNEQFF. The chain carries TRBV7-2 and TRBJ2-1; maybe TRBD1 (5 bases). The CDR3 length is 18 residues. CDR1 is SGHTA and CDR2 is FQGNSA in the germline V gene. Between the trimmed V and J ends, which lost 2 bases and 0 bases, there was a span of 17 bases.